One sample yielded the 19 T cell receptor beta chains listed below, sequenced in a study of cytomegalovirus exposure and HLA in healthy donors (dated 2017 in TCRdb). Receptor amplification or capture employed the immunoSEQ multiplex PCR assay. A mixture of 60 forward primers for TCR Vbeta segments and 13 reverse primers for TCR Jbeta segments was used in the multiplex PCR. TCRdb re-hosts the immuneACCESS table, in-frame sequences only. Its copies lack some clones; in the studies checked, an unresolved V gene accounts for under half of them, and the cause for the rest is not known. Within this sample are 80,000 or so clones, with 74% of them counted one time only. The top ten constitute around 24% of the sample. Sequenced sample: PBMCs. Every receptor here comes from a man aged 25 to 45 in good health and CMV-seropositive.

The chain links TRBV27 to TRBJ2-6; D not certain. The CDR3 is made up of 13 amino acids. V was shortened by 6 bases and J by 4 bases, with 7 bases between the two germline ends. Germline V CDR1 and CDR2: MNHEY, SMNVEV (reference sequence). The CDR3 spells CASSPQGANVLTF. The CDR3 bases are TGTGCCAGCAGCCCCCAGGGGGCCAACGTCCTGACTTTC.

V is TRBV27 and J is TRBJ1-4; tentative D call: TRBD1 (6 bases). The V gene lost 5 bases and the J gene lost 2 bases, with 15 bases spanning the gap. The CDR3 is made up of 16 amino acids. The germline V gene encodes CDR1 MNHEY and CDR2 SMNVEV (reference sequence). CDR3 coding DNA: TGTGCCAGCAGTCCTACCCAACAGGGCACTAATGAAAAACTGTTTTTT. This translates into CASSPTQQGTNEKLFF.

The V and J genes are TRBV6-1 and TRBJ2-3, with D maybe TRBD1 (6 bases). From germline, CDR1 is MNHNS and CDR2 SASEGT. Deletions cut 6 bases from V and 4 bases from J, with 11 bases between. The CDR3 has 13 amino acids. The CDR3 here is CASSRTDPDTQYF. CDR3 in DNA: TGTGCCAGCAGCCGGACAGACCCAGATACGCAGTATTTT.

The chain uses TRBV6-1 and TRBJ1-4; possible D gene TRBD1, 5 bases. Germline-derived CDR1 and CDR2 are MNHNS and SASEGT. Trimming stripped 2 bases from V and 4 bases from J, with 11 bases between. The CDR3 runs 15 residues. CDR3 nucleotides: TGTGCCAGCAGTGAAAGGGGTTTCAGTAATGAAAAACTGTTTTTT. This encodes CASSERGFSNEKLFF.

The chain couples TRBV7-3 to TRBJ1-5, with D unresolved. The V gene's germline CDR1 is SGHTA and CDR2 FQGTGA. CDR3 length: 13 amino acids. V lost 5 bases to trimming and J lost 7 bases, with 12 bases between them. The CDR3 spells CASSPRPGQPQHF. CDR3 nucleotide sequence: TGTGCCAGCAGCCCCCGCCCGGGGCAGCCCCAGCATTTT.

The genes are TRBV6-1 and TRBJ1-3; D perhaps matches TRBD1 (6 bases). V shed 4 bases and J shed 0 bases, with 16 bases lying between them. The germline gives CDR1 MNHNS, CDR2 SASEGT. This CDR3 is 17 amino acids long. DNA for the CDR3: TGTGCCAGCAGTGTCTATGGACAGCTCGTCTCTGGAAACACCATATATTTT. This gives the protein CASSVYGQLVSGNTIYF.

This clone was picked up a small number of times. CDR3 sequence: CASSKGQGGSTEAFF. The DNA of the CDR3 is TGTGCCAGCAGTAAAGGACAGGGGGGTAGCACTGAAGCTTTCTTT. The chain recombines TRBV6-1 with TRBJ1-1; 10 bases map to TRBD1. Germline CDR1 MNHNS, CDR2 SASEGT. J lost 4 bases, V lost 5 bases, and 7 bases had no gene match. The CDR3 is 15 residues long.

The J gene is TRBJ2-1, the V gene TRBV6-1; 10 bases fit TRBD2. The V segment lost 6 bases and the J segment 9 bases; nucleotides outside the gene matches: 11. CDR3 length: 15 amino acids. Per germline, CDR1 MNHNS and CDR2 SASEGT. CDR3 protein: CASSPSSGGGGEQFF. For the CDR3, the DNA is TGTGCCAGCAGCCCCTCTAGCGGGGGAGGGGGTGAGCAGTTCTTC.

The J gene is TRBJ2-3, the V gene TRBV7-9, with 8 bases aligning to TRBD1. Germline V gene lookup returns CDR1 SEHNR and CDR2 FQNEAQ (reference sequence). The V and J ends lost 4 bases and 3 bases, in that order; junction bases with no gene match: 3. This CDR3 contains 14 residues. The CDR3 spells CASSSRTGTDTQYF. CDR3 sequence (DNA): TGTGCCAGCAGCTCCCGGACAGGGACAGATACGCAGTATTTT. Looking up the rest from reference TRBV7-9 and TRBJ2-3 gives the full variable domain: DTGVSQNPRHKITKRGQNVTFRCDPISEHNRLYWYRQTLGQGPEFLTYFQNEAQLEKSRLLSDRFSAERPKGSFSTLEIQRTEQGDSAMYLCASSSRTGTDTQYFGPGTRLTVL.

The chain recombines TRBV30 with TRBJ2-3; perhaps TRBD2 as D (6 bases). CDR1 is GTSNPN, CDR2 SVGIG, per germline (reference sequence). Trimming left V 3 bases short and J 2 bases short, with 18 bases between. The length of the CDR3 is 16 residues. In nucleotides, the CDR3 is TGTGCCTGGAGGGGTCGGGACTTCTCCTCCACAGATACGCAGTATTTT. Its protein is CAWRGRDFSSTDTQYF.

The rearrangement joins TRBV6-6 to TRBJ2-7; a possible D gene is TRBD2 (6 bases). This CDR3 is 12 amino acids long. Trimming removed 6 bases from V and 4 bases from J, with 10 bases in between. Germline V gene data show CDR1 as MNHNY and CDR2 as SVGAGI (reference sequence). In DNA form, the CDR3 reads TGTGCCAGCAGGGAGCGGGTGTACGAGCAGTACTTC. This sequence encodes CASRERVYEQYF.

This clone turned up a few times. CDR3 residues: CASSLLRERGYTF. The CDR3, as DNA: TGCGCCAGCAGCTTGCTCCGGGAGAGAGGCTACACCTTC. The rearrangement uses TRBV5-1 and TRBJ1-2; D gene ambiguous. Deletions cut 1 base from V and 8 bases from J, with 12 bases between. Germline V gene sequence: CDR1 SGHRS, CDR2 YFSETQ. The CDR3 length is 13 residues. Complete variable domain (other parts from reference TRBV5-1 and TRBJ1-2): KAGVTQTPRYLIKTRGQQVTLSCSPISGHRSVSWYQQTPGQGLQFLFEYFSETQRNKGNFPGRFSGRQFSNSRSEMNVSTLELGDSALYLCASSLLRERGYTFGSGTRLTVV.

This clone was found once. The DNA of the CDR3 is TGTGCCAGCAGCTTACCGGGACAGGTAGGAGGGCAGTTCTTC. Encoded protein: CASSLPGQVGGQFF. The chain has TRBV5-6 and TRBJ2-1; TRBD1 aligns across 8 bases. Germline trimming cut 2 bases from V and 12 bases from J; bases unmatched to any gene: 10. The CDR3 extends over 14 amino acids. Germline CDR1 and CDR2: SGHDT and YYEEEE.

The V gene is TRBV7-9, the J gene TRBJ1-1, with TRBD1 identical over 8 bases. V shed 5 bases and J 1 base; nucleotides not matched to a gene: 6. The CDR3 totals 15 residues. Germline V gene data show CDR1 as SEHNR and CDR2 as FQNEAQ (reference sequence). The CDR3 DNA sequence: TGTGCCAGCAGCCCCAGGGGGCTGAGGAACACTGAAGCTTTCTTT. It encodes CASSPRGLRNTEAFF.

The rearrangement joins TRBV6-1 to TRBJ1-3, with D possibly matching TRBD1 (5 bases). Between the trimmed V and J ends, which lost 0 bases and 2 bases, there was a span of 11 bases. The CDR3 loop spans 16 amino acids. CDR1 is MNHNS and CDR2 is SASEGT in the germline V gene. CDR3 amino acids: CASSEAGGSTGNTIYF. In DNA form, the CDR3 reads TGTGCCAGCAGTGAAGCGGGGGGGTCCACTGGAAACACCATATATTTT.

The V call is TRBV28, the J call TRBJ2-7; possibly TRBD2 for D (7 bases). CDR3 length equals 14 residues. Trimming cost V 3 bases and J 6 bases, with 15 bases left between them. Germline V gives CDR1 MDHEN, CDR2 SYDVKM. The CDR3 DNA sequence: TGTGCCAGCAGTTTCTGGGGGGGCGTGGGCGAGCAGTACTTC. Its protein product is CASSFWGGVGEQYF.

This chain connects TRBV9 to TRBJ2-1; 15 bases map to TRBD2. Trimming at V came to 3 bases and at J to 2 bases, leaving 6 bases not matched to a gene. Per the germline V gene, CDR1 is SGDLS and CDR2 is YYNGEE. The CDR3 consists of 18 residues. The CDR3 protein is CASSGPGLAGGTYNEQFF. CDR3 bases: TGTGCCAGCAGCGGTCCGGGACTAGCGGGGGGTACCTACAATGAGCAGTTCTTC.

The rearrangement joins TRBV2 to TRBJ1-4; 7 nucleotides agree with TRBD1. Unmatched junction bases numbered 9, after V lost 8 bases and J lost 0 bases. From germline, CDR1 is SNHLY and CDR2 FYNNEI. There are 16 residues in the CDR3. Written as DNA, the CDR3 is TGTGCCAGCCGAAATCCAGGGACAGCAACTAATGAAAAACTGTTTTTT. It encodes CASRNPGTATNEKLFF.

This clone was recorded only once. This chain links TRBV6-6 with TRBJ1-3; the match to TRBD1 covers 8 bases. Per the germline V gene, CDR1 is MNHNY and CDR2 is SVGAGI (reference sequence). The ends lost 7 bases at V and 4 bases at J; junction bases unmatched: 6. The length of the CDR3 is 14 residues. CDR3 DNA sequence: TGTGCCAGCAAGCTCGGGACAGGCGGAAACACCATATATTTT. Protein: CASKLGTGGNTIYF.